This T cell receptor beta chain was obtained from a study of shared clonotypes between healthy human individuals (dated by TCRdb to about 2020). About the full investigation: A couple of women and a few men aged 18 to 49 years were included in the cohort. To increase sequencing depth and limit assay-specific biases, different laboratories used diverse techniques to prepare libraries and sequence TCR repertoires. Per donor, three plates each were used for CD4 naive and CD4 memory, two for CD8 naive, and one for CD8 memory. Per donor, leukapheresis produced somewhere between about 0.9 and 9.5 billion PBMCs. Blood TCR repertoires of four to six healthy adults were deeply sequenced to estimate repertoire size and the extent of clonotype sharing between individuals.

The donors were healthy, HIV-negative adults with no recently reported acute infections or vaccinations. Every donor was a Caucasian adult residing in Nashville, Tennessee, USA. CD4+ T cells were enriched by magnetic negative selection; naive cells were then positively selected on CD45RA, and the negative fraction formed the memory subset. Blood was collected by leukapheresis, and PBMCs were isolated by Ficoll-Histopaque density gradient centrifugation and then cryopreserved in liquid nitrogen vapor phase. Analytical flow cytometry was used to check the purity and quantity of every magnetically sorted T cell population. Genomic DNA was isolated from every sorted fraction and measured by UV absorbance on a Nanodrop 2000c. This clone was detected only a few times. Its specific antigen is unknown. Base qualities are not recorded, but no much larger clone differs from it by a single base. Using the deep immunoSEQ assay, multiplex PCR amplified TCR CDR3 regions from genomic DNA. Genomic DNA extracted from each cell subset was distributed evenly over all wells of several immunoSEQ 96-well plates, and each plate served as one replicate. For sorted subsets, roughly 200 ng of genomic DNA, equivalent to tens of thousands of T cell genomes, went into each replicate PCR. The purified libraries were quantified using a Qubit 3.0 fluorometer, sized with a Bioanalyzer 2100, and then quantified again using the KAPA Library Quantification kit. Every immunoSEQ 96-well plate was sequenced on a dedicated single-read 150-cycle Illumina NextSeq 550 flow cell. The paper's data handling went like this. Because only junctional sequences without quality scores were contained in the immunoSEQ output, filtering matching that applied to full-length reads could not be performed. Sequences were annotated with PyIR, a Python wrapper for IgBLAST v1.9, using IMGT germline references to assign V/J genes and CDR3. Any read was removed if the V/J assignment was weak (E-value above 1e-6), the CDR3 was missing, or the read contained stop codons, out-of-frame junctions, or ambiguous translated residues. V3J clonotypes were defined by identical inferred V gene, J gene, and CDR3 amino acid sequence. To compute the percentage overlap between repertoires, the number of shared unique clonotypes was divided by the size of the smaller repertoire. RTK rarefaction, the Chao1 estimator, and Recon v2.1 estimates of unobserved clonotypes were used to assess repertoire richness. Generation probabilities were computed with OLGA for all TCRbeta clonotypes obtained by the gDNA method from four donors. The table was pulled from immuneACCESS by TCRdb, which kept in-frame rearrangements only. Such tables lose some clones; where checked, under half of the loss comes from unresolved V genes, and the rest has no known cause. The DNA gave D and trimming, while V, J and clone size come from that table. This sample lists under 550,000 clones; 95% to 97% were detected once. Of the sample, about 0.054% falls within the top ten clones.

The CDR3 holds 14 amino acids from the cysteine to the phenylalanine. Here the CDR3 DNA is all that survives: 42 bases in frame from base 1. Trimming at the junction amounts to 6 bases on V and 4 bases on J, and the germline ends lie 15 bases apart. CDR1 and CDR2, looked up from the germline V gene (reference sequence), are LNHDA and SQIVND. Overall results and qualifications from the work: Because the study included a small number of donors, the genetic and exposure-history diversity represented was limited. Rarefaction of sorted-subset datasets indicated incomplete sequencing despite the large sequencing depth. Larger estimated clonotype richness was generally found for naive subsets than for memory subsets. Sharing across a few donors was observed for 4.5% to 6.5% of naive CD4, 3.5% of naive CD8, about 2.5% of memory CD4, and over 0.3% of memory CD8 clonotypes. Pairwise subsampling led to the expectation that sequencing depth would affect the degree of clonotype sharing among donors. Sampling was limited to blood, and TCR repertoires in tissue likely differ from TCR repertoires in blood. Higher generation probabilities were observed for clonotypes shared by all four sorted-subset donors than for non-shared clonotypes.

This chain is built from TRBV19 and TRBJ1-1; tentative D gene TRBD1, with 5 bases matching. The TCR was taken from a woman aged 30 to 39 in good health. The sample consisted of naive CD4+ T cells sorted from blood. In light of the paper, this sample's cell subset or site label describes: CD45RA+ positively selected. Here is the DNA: TGTGCCAGTAGGGACCGGGACCTCGGCACTGAAGCTTTCTTT. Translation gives CASRDRDLGTEAFF.